The rows below give T cell receptor beta chains drawn from one sample of a study of blood T cell repertoires in COVID-19. Some clones are missing from TCRdb's copy, which holds only in-frame ones; the method was immunoSEQ multiplex PCR. The sample includes 55,000 to 85,000 clones, roughly four fifths seen only once; the top ten take approximately 0.8%. Sequencing was done on a sample of peripheral blood. The receptors derive from a woman in her 70s with acute or convalescent COVID-19. Each CDR3 is given with its conserved first and last residue. D genes are given only for firm matches. Size is stated for part of the rows, as once, few or many counts, or as a class when the clone is expanded.

TRBJ1-5 TRBV6-5 . . CASSYSGGGNQPQHF TGTGCCAGCAGTTACTCGGGAGGGGGCAATCAGCCCCAGCATTTT
TRBJ1-1 TRBV12-3/TRBV12-4 . . CASSLRTEAFF TGTGCCAGCAGTTTACGCACTGAAGCTTTCTTT
TRBJ2-6 TRBV5-4 few . CASSLEGGPNVLTF TGTGCCAGCAGCTTAGAGGGCGGGCCCAACGTCCTGACTTTC
TRBJ2-1 TRBV4-2 . TRBD2 CASSQDQRESNEQFF TGTGCCAGCAGCCAAGATCAGCGGGAGTCCAATGAGCAGTTCTTC
TRBJ2-1 TRBV5-4 . TRBD1 CASSGDSPSSYNEQFF TGTGCCAGCAGCGGGGACAGCCCTAGCTCCTACAATGAGCAGTTCTTC
TRBJ1-2 TRBV19 . TRBD1 CASSIVQTGGKDYGYTF TGTGCCAGTAGTATAGTCCAAACAGGGGGCAAGGACTATGGCTACACCTTC
TRBJ2-1 TRBV4-3 . . CASSQDTDGGWYNEQFF TGCGCCAGCAGCCAAGATACGGATGGGGGGTGGTACAATGAGCAGTTCTTC
TRBJ2-1 TRBV2 . TRBD1 CASSGRGTEMNEQFF TGTGCCAGCAGCGGAAGGGGGACAGAGATGAATGAGCAGTTCTTC
TRBJ1-2 TRBV7-9 once TRBD1 CASSFGGTGPALSYGYTF TGTGCCAGCAGCTTTGGTGGGACAGGCCCGGCCTTATCCTATGGCTACACCTTC
TRBJ1-2 TRBV29-1 . TRBD1 CSVETGTGYTF TGCAGCGTTGAGACAGGGACTGGCTACACCTTC
TRBJ1-1 TRBV6-5 . . CASSFFLVRGTEAFF TGTGCCAGCAGTTTTTTCTTGGTTAGGGGCACTGAAGCTTTCTTT
TRBJ2-7 TRBV10-3 . . CAISPSSRGNYEQYF TGTGCCATCAGTCCCAGTTCGAGAGGAAACTACGAGCAGTACTTC
TRBJ2-5 TRBV2 . TRBD2 CASILRSGRALVETQYF TGTGCCAGCATTCTCCGTAGCGGGAGGGCCCTCGTAGAGACCCAGTACTTC
TRBJ2-7 TRBV5-1 once TRBD1 CASSLGPTGVAYEQYF TGCGCCAGCAGCTTGGGCCCTACAGGGGTGGCCTACGAGCAGTACTTC
TRBJ2-1 TRBV27 . TRBD1 CASSETTGGREFF TGTGCCAGCAGTGAAACTACAGGGGGAAGGGAGTTCTTC
TRBJ2-5 TRBV7-2 . . CASTNTGTPETQYF TGTGCCAGCACTAATACCGGGACTCCGGAGACCCAGTACTTC
TRBJ2-1 TRBV5-5 . . CASSLAPGPRGYNEQFF TGTGCCAGCAGCTTGGCCCCTGGACCCCGGGGGTACAATGAGCAGTTCTTC
TRBJ1-2 TRBV10-3 . TRBD1 CAISGEGTGNYGYTF TGTGCCATCAGTGGGGAGGGGACAGGGAACTATGGCTACACCTTC
TRBJ1-1 TRBV5-6 once TRBD1 CASSLRTGDLSWNTEAFF TGTGCCAGCAGCCTCCGGACAGGGGACCTTTCATGGAACACTGAAGCTTTCTTT
TRBJ2-7 TRBV10-1 . TRBD1 CASSSGQDPYEQYF TGCGCCAGCAGCTCGGGACAGGACCCCTACGAGCAGTACTTC